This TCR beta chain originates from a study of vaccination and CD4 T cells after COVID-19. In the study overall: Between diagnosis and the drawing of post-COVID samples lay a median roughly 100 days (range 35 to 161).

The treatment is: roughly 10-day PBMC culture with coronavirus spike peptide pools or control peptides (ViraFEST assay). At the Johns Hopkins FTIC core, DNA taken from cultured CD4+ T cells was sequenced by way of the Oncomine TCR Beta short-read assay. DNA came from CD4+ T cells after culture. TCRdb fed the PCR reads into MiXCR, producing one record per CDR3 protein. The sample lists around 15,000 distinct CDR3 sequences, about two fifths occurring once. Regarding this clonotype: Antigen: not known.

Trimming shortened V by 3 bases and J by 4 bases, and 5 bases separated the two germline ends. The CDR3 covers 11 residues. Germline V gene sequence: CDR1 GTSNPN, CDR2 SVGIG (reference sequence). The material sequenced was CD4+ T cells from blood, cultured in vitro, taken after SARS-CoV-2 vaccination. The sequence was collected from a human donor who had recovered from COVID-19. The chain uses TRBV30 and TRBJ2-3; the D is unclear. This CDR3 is CAWRVADTQYF. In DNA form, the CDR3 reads TGTGCCTGGAGGGTCGCAGATACGCAGTATTTT.